The 5 T cell receptor beta chains in this list originate from one sample, sequenced in a study of lung T cells in sarcoidosis with Löfgren's syndrome. MiXCR, run by TCRdb on the reads, gives a single entry per CDR3 protein. The table includes about 750 distinct CDR3 sequences, under 25% detected once. The sequenced sample consisted of CD4+ T cells from PBMCs. All receptors come from a human donor with sarcoidosis (Löfgren's syndrome or another form), or a control subject (not recorded which).

This clonotype was observed a handful of times. The rearrangement joins TRBV2 to TRBJ2-4; D not resolved. This CDR3 is 14 amino acids long. Germline loops: CDR1 SNHLY, CDR2 FYNNEI. V was shortened by 4 bases and J by 7 bases, with 14 bases between the two germline ends. CDR3 in DNA: TGTGCCAGCAGTGCGACGGTCCTTGGGAACATTCAGTACTTC. It yields the protein CASSATVLGNIQYF.

Details on this clonotype: This could be a read error, since a much larger clone is one nucleotide away. The chain recombines TRBV6-1 with TRBJ1-3; D remains unclear. The CDR3 extends over 13 amino acids. Germline V gene data show CDR1 as MNHNS and CDR2 as SASEGT. The chain's CDR3 is CASSPPEGNTVYF. The DNA for the CDR3 is TGTGCCAGCAGCCCGCCGGAGGGAAACACCGTATATTTT.

In its sample, this clonotype ranks as medium-sized. The chain carries TRBV25-1 and TRBJ1-1; D might be TRBD1 (6 bases). Germline-derived CDR1 and CDR2 are MGHDK and SYGVNS. This CDR3 region has 13 residues. The ends were cut back, 4 bases at V and 3 bases at J, with 9 bases in the middle. CDR3 coding DNA: TGTGCCAGCAGTGCCGGACAGTACACTGAAGCTTTCTTT. The encoded protein is CASSAGQYTEAFF.

The chain joins TRBV29-1 to TRBJ2-1; D gene ambiguous. This CDR3 is 11 amino acids long. Trimming cost V 7 bases and J 6 bases, with 10 bases left between them. Per germline, CDR1 SQVTM and CDR2 ANQGSEA. CDR3 nucleotides: TGCAGCGGGGCAGATCGCAATGAGCAGTTCTTC. Translated, it gives CSGADRNEQFF.

This clonotype ranks as large. The genes are TRBV2 and TRBJ1-1; D is uncertain. Germline V CDR1 and CDR2: SNHLY, FYNNEI. The CDR3 has 11 residues. Trimming shortened V by 6 bases and J by 5 bases, and 7 bases separated the two germline ends. In DNA, the CDR3 is TGTGCCAGCAGCGCCGCGACTGAAGCTTTCTTT. This codes for CASSAATEAFF. Full variable domain (missing parts from reference TRBV2 and TRBJ1-1): EPEVTQTPSHQVTQMGQEVILRCVPISNHLYFYWYRQILGQKVEFLVSFYNNEISEKSEIFDDQFSVERPDGSNFTLKIRSTKLEDSAMYFCASSAATEAFFGQGTRLTVV.